A selection of T cell receptor beta chains follows, all from one sample in a study of blood T cell repertoires in COVID-19. This table comes from immunoSEQ multiplex PCR, and its TCRdb copy is limited to in-frame clones, with some not included. The sample has about 340,000 clones; 80% to 90% are singletons. The specimen was peripheral blood. The receptor set was obtained from a woman between 45 and 60 years old with COVID-19, enrolled during active disease. CDR3s include the opening cysteine and the closing phenylalanine or tryptophan. The D gene is left open where the match is weak. Clone size is shown for a subset of rows, as once, few, many or a class of expanded clone.

clone_size	v_call	d_call	j_call	cdr3_aa	cdr3_nt
-	TRBV4-1	TRBD1	TRBJ1-1	CASSHGQGTILKAFF	TGCGCCAGCAGCCACGGACAGGGCACTATTCTTAAAGCTTTCTTT
-	TRBV6-2/TRBV6-3	-	TRBJ2-2	CASSSPTGELFF	TGTGCCAGCAGTTCCCCAACCGGGGAGCTGTTTTTT
few	TRBV4-2	-	TRBJ2-7	CASSPRGPSYEQYF	TGTGCCAGCAGCCCTCGCGGGCCCTCCTACGAGCAGTACTTC
-	TRBV14	TRBD2	TRBJ2-1	CASSQEVAGRYNEQFF	TGTGCCAGCAGCCAAGAAGTAGCGGGGCGCTACAATGAGCAGTTCTTC
-	TRBV9	-	TRBJ2-3	CASSAGLTDTQYF	TGTGCCAGCAGCGCCGGACTTACAGATACGCAGTATTTT
-	TRBV29-1	TRBD1	TRBJ1-2	CSAPGQNNYGYTF	TGCAGCGCCCCGGGACAGAATAACTATGGCTACACCTTC
-	TRBV7-9	-	TRBJ2-7	CATWGLRTHEQYF	TGTGCCACCTGGGGGCTACGTACCCACGAGCAGTACTTC
-	TRBV6-5	-	TRBJ2-7	CASSGQLNPYEQYF	TGTGCCAGCAGCGGACAACTTAATCCCTACGAGCAGTACTTC
once	TRBV10-3	TRBD1	TRBJ2-7	CAIRGDSLREQYF	TGTGCCATCAGGGGGGACAGTTTGCGCGAGCAGTACTTC
-	TRBV9	-	TRBJ2-1	CASSVGDSASNEQFF	TGTGCCAGCAGCGTAGGGGATAGCGCATCCAATGAGCAGTTCTTC
-	TRBV4-3	TRBD2	TRBJ2-5	CASSQAGTSGRALETQYF	TGCGCCAGCAGCCAAGCTGGGACTAGCGGGAGGGCCTTGGAGACCCAGTACTTC
-	TRBV18	-	TRBJ2-7	CASSPGASIQEDEQYF	TGTGCCAGCTCACCCGGAGCTTCGATCCAAGAGGACGAGCAGTACTTC
-	TRBV5-4	-	TRBJ2-1	CASSGRTDNEQFF	TGTGCCAGCAGCGGGAGAACAGACAATGAGCAGTTCTTC
-	TRBV15	TRBD1	TRBJ1-6	CATSRGGTGHF	TGTGCCACCAGCAGAGGGGGGACAGGGCACTTT
-	TRBV27	TRBD1	TRBJ1-6	CASSSGQGYSPLHF	TGTGCCAGCAGTTCGGGACAGGGTTATTCACCCCTCCACTTT
-	TRBV10-2	-	TRBJ1-1	CASSMTEVNTEAFF	TGCGCCAGCAGTATGACAGAAGTAAACACTGAAGCTTTCTTT
-	TRBV5-5	TRBD1	TRBJ2-7	CASSFLDRVLGEQYF	TGTGCCAGCAGCTTCCTGGACAGGGTTTTAGGCGAGCAGTACTTC
-	TRBV3-1/TRBV3-2	-	TRBJ2-5	CASSPVLSRAETQYF	TGTGCCAGCAGCCCCGTACTTAGCAGGGCAGAGACCCAGTACTTC
-	TRBV6-1	TRBD2	TRBJ2-1	CASSEARGLAGGIYNEQFF	TGTGCCAGCAGTGAAGCCCGCGGACTAGCGGGAGGAATATACAATGAGCAGTTCTTC
-	TRBV7-2	TRBD1	TRBJ2-7	CASSLGDRTSYEQYF	TGTGCCAGCAGCTTAGGGGACAGGACCTCCTACGAGCAGTACTTC
-	TRBV3-1/TRBV3-2	TRBD1	TRBJ1-1	CASSQPGTGTNTEAFF	TGTGCCAGCAGCCAACCCGGGACAGGGACAAACACTGAAGCTTTCTTT
few	TRBV5-1	-	TRBJ2-3	CASSPSTANTDTQYF	TGCGCCAGCAGCCCCTCGACTGCCAACACAGATACGCAGTATTTT
-	TRBV6-6	TRBD1	TRBJ2-7	CASSYSTGGTYEQYF	TGTGCCAGCAGTTACTCGACAGGGGGCACCTACGAGCAGTACTTC
-	TRBV3-1/TRBV3-2	-	TRBJ1-3	CASSQPTGYGNTIYF	TGTGCCAGCAGCCAGCCAACAGGGTACGGAAACACCATATATTTT
-	TRBV19	TRBD2	TRBJ2-2	CASSIFLAGDSGELFF	TGTGCCAGTAGTATATTCCTAGCGGGAGACTCCGGGGAGCTGTTTTTT
few	TRBV2	TRBD2	TRBJ2-2	CASRGTSGSPGELFF	TGTGCCAGCAGGGGGACTAGCGGGAGTCCCGGGGAGCTGTTTTTT
-	TRBV15	TRBD1	TRBJ1-5	CATSKNGQGALPQPQHF	TGTGCCACCAGCAAAAACGGACAGGGGGCTTTACCACAGCCCCAGCATTTT
-	TRBV9	-	TRBJ1-1	CASSVTGTNTEAFF	TGTGCCAGCAGCGTAACAGGAACGAACACTGAAGCTTTCTTT
-	TRBV11-2	-	TRBJ2-5	CASSARDSRGTQYF	TGTGCCAGCAGCGCCCGGGACTCCCGGGGGACCCAGTACTTC
-	TRBV6-2/TRBV6-3	TRBD2	TRBJ2-2	CASSYSRTSGKNTGELFF	TGTGCCAGCAGTTACTCCCGGACTAGCGGGAAGAACACCGGGGAGCTGTTTTTT
-	TRBV5-1	TRBD2	TRBJ2-7	CASNRLSGRASLEQYF	TGCGCCAGCAACAGACTTAGCGGGAGGGCCTCCCTCGAGCAGTACTTC
-	TRBV28	TRBD2	TRBJ2-1	CASSLPLAGGDEQFF	TGTGCCAGCAGTTTACCCCTAGCGGGAGGTGACGAGCAGTTCTTC
-	TRBV5-1	TRBD2	TRBJ2-2	CASRGLAGVDTGELFF	TGCGCCAGCAGGGGACTAGCGGGAGTTGACACCGGGGAGCTGTTTTTT
-	TRBV6-5	-	TRBJ1-1	CASSIRGGDTEAFF	TGTGCCAGCAGTATCCGGGGAGGGGACACTGAAGCTTTCTTT
once	TRBV7-2	-	TRBJ2-3	CASSYRLGSSTDTQYF	TGTGCCAGCAGCTACCGCCTCGGGAGCAGCACAGATACGCAGTATTTT
few	TRBV4-3	TRBD1	TRBJ1-1	CASSQDRGQGLRTEAFF	TGCGCCAGCAGCCAAGATAGAGGACAGGGGTTGCGGACTGAAGCTTTCTTT
-	TRBV5-1	TRBD2	TRBJ2-3	CASSLGEREWTDTQYF	TGCGCCAGCAGCTTGGGGGAGCGGGAGTGGACAGATACGCAGTATTTT
-	TRBV5-1	-	TRBJ2-3	CASSKKTGPSPDTQYF	TGCGCCAGCAGCAAAAAGACAGGACCCTCCCCAGATACGCAGTATTTT
-	TRBV7-7	-	TRBJ2-7	CASSLIPTGDHYEQYF	TGTGCCAGCAGCTTAATCCCAACCGGGGATCACTACGAGCAGTACTTC
-	TRBV28	TRBD1	TRBJ2-7	CASTPGTAYEQYF	TGTGCCAGCACCCCCGGGACAGCCTACGAGCAGTACTTC
once	TRBV3-1/TRBV3-2	TRBD2	TRBJ2-1	CASSQPSSGRAGNEQFF	TGTGCCAGCAGCCAACCGTCTAGCGGGAGGGCCGGGAATGAGCAGTTCTTC
-	TRBV7-4	-	TRBJ2-7	CARKGAGEKGSGGSWGTYEQYF	TGTGCCAGAAAGGGTGCAGGGGAGAAGGGCTCGGGTGGGTCGTGGGGGACCTACGAGCAGTACTTC
-	TRBV5-4	TRBD1	TRBJ2-1	CASSLESGTGANEQFF	TGTGCCAGCAGCTTAGAATCCGGGACAGGGGCCAATGAGCAGTTCTTC
-	TRBV4-2	-	TRBJ2-2	CASSPSDRRGAGELFF	TGTGCCAGCAGCCCCTCAGACAGGCGAGGGGCCGGGGAGCTGTTTTTT
-	TRBV2	-	TRBJ1-4	CASSADPTNEKLFF	TGTGCCAGCAGTGCAGATCCAACTAATGAAAAACTGTTTTTT
-	TRBV6-5	-	TRBJ2-3	CASITSTDTQYF	TGTGCCAGCATAACTAGCACAGATACGCAGTATTTT